These 21 T cell receptor beta chains share one sample of origin, sequenced in a study of blood T cell repertoires in COVID-19. The repertoire was sequenced with immunoSEQ multiplex PCR; TCRdb's copy has only in-frame clones and lacks some. The sample includes about 480,000 clones, 70% to 90% seen only once; the top ten take approximately 2%. The sequenced material came from PBMCs or T cells enriched from blood (not recorded which). These receptors were taken from a woman aged 18-29 years with acute COVID-19.

This clone was recorded once. V usage is TRBV10-1 and J usage is TRBJ2-3; 8 bases agree with TRBD2. The CDR3 totals 16 residues. The J segment lost 2 bases and the V segment lost 2 bases, leaving 6 bases of the junction unmatched. Germline assignment: CDR1 WNHNN and CDR2 SYGVQD (reference sequence). For the CDR3, the DNA is TGCGCCAGCAGTGAGCCTAGCGGGTCCGTCACAGATACGCAGTATTTT. It codes for CASSEPSGSVTDTQYF.

The gene calls are TRBV10-3 and TRBJ1-2; 7 bases align to TRBD1. Germline V gene sequence: CDR1 ENHRY, CDR2 SYGVKD. V trimming: 4 bases; J trimming: 1 base; junction bases outside the gene matches: 12. The CDR3 extends over 17 amino acids. The CDR3 DNA reads as TGTGCCATCAGTGCAGGGCTTCACAGGGGTAATAACTATGGCTACACCTTC. Its protein product is CAISAGLHRGNNYGYTF.

This chain connects TRBV19 to TRBJ1-1, with D possibly matching TRBD1 (5 bases). The CDR3 covers 13 residues. Germline CDR1 is LNHDA and CDR2 is SQIVND (reference sequence). V shed 8 bases and J shed 7 bases, with 17 bases lying between them. The CDR3 DNA sequence: TGTGCCAGTCTGGGGCCAGCCGGGGGTGAAGCTTTCTTT. Translation: CASLGPAGGEAFF.

This clone occurred a few times. The chain is built from TRBV2 and TRBJ2-5; TRBD2 is a possible D gene (6 bases). V was pared by 8 bases and J by 2 bases, with 9 bases between. CDR3 length equals 12 residues. Germline loops: CDR1 SNHLY, CDR2 FYNNEI. CDR3: CASGGWQETQYF. DNA for the CDR3: TGTGCCAGCGGAGGGTGGCAAGAGACCCAGTACTTC.

The chain uses TRBV4-1 and TRBJ2-6; tentatively, D is TRBD1 (6 bases). Trimming removed 4 bases at V and 0 bases at J, with 16 bases between. The germline V gene has CDR1 MGHRA and CDR2 YSYEKL. The CDR3 has 18 residues. CDR3 loop: CASSPRQESISGANVLTF. CDR3 DNA sequence: TGCGCCAGCAGCCCCCGACAGGAATCAATCTCTGGGGCCAACGTCCTGACTTTC.

The chain has TRBV7-6 and TRBJ1-3, with D possibly being TRBD1 (6 bases). The germline gives CDR1 SGHVS, CDR2 FNYEAQ. V was clipped by 6 bases and J by 3 bases, with 12 bases between them. The CDR3 is made up of 14 amino acids. The CDR3 DNA sequence: TGTGCCAGCAGTTCCTCAGGGGTTGGAAACACCATATATTTT. Translating it yields CASSSSGVGNTIYF. The whole variable domain, filled in from reference TRBV7-6 and TRBJ1-3, reads GAGVSQSPRYKVTKRGQDVALRCDPISGHVSLYWYRQALGQGPEFLTYFNYEAQQDKSGLPNDRFSAERPEGSISTLTIQRTEQRDSAMYRCASSSSGVGNTIYFGEGSWLTVV.

V is TRBV19 and J is TRBJ1-5, with D possibly matching TRBD1 (5 bases). CDR1 is LNHDA and CDR2 is SQIVND in the germline V gene (reference sequence). The length of the CDR3 is 13 residues. Trimming shortened V by 5 bases and J by 2 bases, and 7 bases separated the two germline ends. The CDR3 spells CASSEQGNQPQHF. In DNA, the CDR3 is TGTGCCAGTAGTGAACAGGGCAATCAGCCCCAGCATTTT. The full variable domain, completed using reference TRBV19 and TRBJ1-5, is DGGITQSPKYLFRKEGQNVTLSCEQNLNHDAMYWYRQDPGQGLRLIYYSQIVNDFQKGDIAEGYSVSREKKESFPLTVTSAQKNPTAFYLCASSEQGNQPQHFGDGTRLSIL.

V usage is TRBV3-1 (or the pseudogene TRBV3-2) and J usage is TRBJ1-5, with a tentative D call TRBD1 (5 bases). With 2 bases removed from V and 6 bases from J, the gap between germline ends came to 11 bases. The CDR3 runs 14 residues. CDR1 LGHDT and CDR2 YNNKEL come from the germline V gene (reference sequence). The CDR3 region has the DNA TGTGCCAGCAGCCAATCAGGGTTCGGTCAGCCCCAGCATTTT. Translated: CASSQSGFGQPQHF.

The J gene is TRBJ2-5, the V gene TRBV24-1; D possibly corresponds to TRBD1 (5 bases). Trimming cost V 4 bases and J 0 bases, with 11 bases left between them. The CDR3 consists of 15 residues. Germline V gene lookup returns CDR1 KGHDR and CDR2 SFDVKD. CDR3 DNA sequence: TGTGCCACCAGTGAGACGACAGACTACCAAGAGACCCAGTACTTC. It translates to CATSETTDYQETQYF.

This sequence joins TRBV7-9 and TRBJ2-7; D not certain. Trimming pared 3 bases from V and 1 base from J, leaving 16 bases between. The CDR3 totals 16 residues. Germline CDR1 reads SEHNR; CDR2 reads FQNEAQ (reference sequence). CDR3 bases: TGTGCCAGCAGCTTTGTACAAGGTCGCGGATCCTACGAGCAGTACTTC. Translation: CASSFVQGRGSYEQYF.

The chain carries TRBV27 and TRBJ1-4; TRBD1 matches 7 bases. Germline CDR1 MNHEY, CDR2 SMNVEV (reference sequence). The CDR3 runs to 14 residues. V shed 5 bases, J shed 5 bases, and the junction held 5 bases outside the gene matches. The CDR3 sequence: CASSRSQGNEKLFF. CDR3 coding DNA: TGTGCCAGCAGTCGTTCACAGGGGAATGAAAAACTGTTTTTT. Variable domain in full (rest from reference TRBV27 and TRBJ1-4): EAQVTQNPRYLITVTGKKLTVTCSQNMNHEYMSWYRQDPGLGLRQIYYSMNVEVTDKGDVPEGYKVSRKEKRNFPLILESPSPNQTSLYFCASSRSQGNEKLFFGSGTQLSVL.

Worth noting for this clone: This sample includes further DNA sequences coding for the same CDR3. DNA for the CDR3: TGTGCCAGCAGTTCAGCCTACGAGCAGTACTTC. Translating gives CASSSAYEQYF. The J gene is TRBJ2-7, the V gene TRBV6-2 or TRBV6-3, with D uncertain. The CDR3 contains 11 residues. Trimming took off 4 bases at V and 2 bases at J, with 3 bases between the two ends. Germline assignment: CDR1 MNHEY and CDR2 SVGEGT.

The rearrangement links TRBV5-4 to TRBJ2-5; the D gene is possibly TRBD2 (5 bases). Deletions cut 4 bases from V and 4 bases from J, with 14 bases between. CDR3 size: 14 residues. Germline lookup yields CDR1 SGHNT and CDR2 YYREEE (reference sequence). The CDR3 region has the DNA TGTGCCAGCAGCCTCACACCGGGATCAGAGACCCAGTACTTC. Its protein is CASSLTPGSETQYF.

The V call is TRBV19, the J call TRBJ1-5; D call uncertain. Deletions cut 3 bases from V and 4 bases from J, with 13 bases between. CDR3 length: 15 amino acids. Per the germline V gene, CDR1 is LNHDA and CDR2 is SQIVND (reference sequence). CDR3 sequence: CASSILFRKNQPQHF. The CDR3 region has the DNA TGTGCCAGTAGTATCCTGTTCAGAAAGAATCAGCCCCAGCATTTT.

This clone has only one observation. V usage is TRBV11-2 and J usage is TRBJ2-7, with D perhaps TRBD2 (5 bases). Germline CDR1 is SGHAT and CDR2 is FQNNGV. The ends were cut back, 3 bases at V and 0 bases at J, with 15 bases in the middle. This CDR3 has 16 amino acids. CDR3 region: CASSLVFSGNSYEQYF. The CDR3 DNA follows: TGTGCCAGCAGCTTGGTATTCTCGGGGAACTCCTACGAGCAGTACTTC.

This sequence joins TRBV3-1 (or the pseudogene TRBV3-2) and TRBJ2-2, with D possibly matching TRBD2 (6 bases). This CDR3 contains 16 residues. Germline CDR1 reads LGHDT; CDR2 reads YNNKEL (reference sequence). V was trimmed by 1 base and J by 7 bases, leaving 16 bases between them. The CDR3 spells CASSQVRARRGGELFF. CDR3 DNA sequence: TGTGCCAGCAGCCAAGTAAGGGCCAGGCGGGGCGGGGAGCTGTTTTTT.

Concerning this clone: The sample contains more than one DNA sequence encoding this CDR3. The rearrangement uses TRBV4-1 and TRBJ1-3; D remains unclear. CDR1 is MGHRA, CDR2 YSYEKL, per germline. The CDR3 is 15 residues long. Deletions cut 0 bases from V and 0 bases from J, with 6 bases between. The CDR3 nucleotides are TGCGCCAGCAGCCAAGATCGGGGCTCTGGAAACACCATATATTTT. Residues: CASSQDRGSGNTIYF.

The V call is TRBV3-1 (or the pseudogene TRBV3-2), the J call TRBJ1-6; 7 nucleotides line up with TRBD1. V lost 5 bases and J lost 9; bases outside the gene matches: 7. Germline assignment: CDR1 LGHDT and CDR2 YNNKEL (reference sequence). CDR3 length: 14 amino acids. The CDR3: CASSTTGKSSPLHF. In DNA form, the CDR3 reads TGTGCCAGCAGCACGACAGGGAAAAGTTCACCCCTCCACTTT.

This clone was found once. The V gene is TRBV29-1, the J gene TRBJ1-1; no clear D gene. CDR3 length equals 11 residues. Per the germline V gene, CDR1 is SQVTM and CDR2 is ANQGSEA. Trimming cost V 6 bases and J 0 bases, with 5 bases left between them. In DNA, the CDR3 is TGCAGCGTCCTATTGAACACTGAAGCTTTCTTT. This gives the protein CSVLLNTEAFF.

The chain carries TRBV6-2 or TRBV6-3 and TRBJ2-3; 7 bases are a match to TRBD2. V lost 6 bases, J lost 2 bases, and 14 bases stayed unmatched. The CDR3 length is 17 residues. Germline-derived CDR1 and CDR2 are MNHEY and SVGEGT. CDR3 nucleotide sequence: TGTGCCAGCAGCCCCCCCCAAAAGCGGGACCCCACAGATACGCAGTATTTT. Residues: CASSPPQKRDPTDTQYF.

The chain employs TRBV9 and TRBJ1-1; TRBD1 is a possible D gene (5 bases). Trimming stripped 4 bases from V and 4 bases from J, with 11 bases between. The CDR3 is made up of 13 amino acids. Germline loops: CDR1 SGDLS, CDR2 YYNGEE. The CDR3 region has the DNA TGTGCCAGCAGCCCGCGGGGGTTCACTGAAGCTTTCTTT. This sequence encodes CASSPRGFTEAFF. The variable domain in full, completed from reference TRBV9 and TRBJ1-1, reads DSGVTQTPKHLITATGQRVTLRCSPRSGDLSVYWYQQSLDQGLQFLIQYYNGEERAKGNILERFSAQQFPDLHSELNLSSLELGDSALYFCASSPRGFTEAFFGQGTRLTVV.